This T cell receptor (beta chain) was obtained from a study of T cell changes during pregnancy in multiple sclerosis. Germline V gives CDR1 SEHNR, CDR2 FQNEAQ (reference sequence). CDR3 size: 15 residues. After removal of 1 base from V and 3 bases from J, the junction contained 6 bases not matched to a gene. The method was immunoSEQ multiplex PCR; TCRdb's version includes in-frame clones alone and lacks a portion of them. The data hold about 68,000 clones, with just over 90% observed a single time. The sequencing here drew on peripheral blood, taken in the third trimester of pregnancy. The V gene is TRBV7-9, the J gene TRBJ2-7, with 7 bases lining up with TRBD2. This TCR was recovered from a female donor with multiple sclerosis, enrolled in a pregnancy study. The CDR3 DNA reads as TGTGCCAGCAGCTTAGACGAGCGGGGCTTCTACGAGCAGTACTTC. This gives the protein CASSLDERGFYEQYF.